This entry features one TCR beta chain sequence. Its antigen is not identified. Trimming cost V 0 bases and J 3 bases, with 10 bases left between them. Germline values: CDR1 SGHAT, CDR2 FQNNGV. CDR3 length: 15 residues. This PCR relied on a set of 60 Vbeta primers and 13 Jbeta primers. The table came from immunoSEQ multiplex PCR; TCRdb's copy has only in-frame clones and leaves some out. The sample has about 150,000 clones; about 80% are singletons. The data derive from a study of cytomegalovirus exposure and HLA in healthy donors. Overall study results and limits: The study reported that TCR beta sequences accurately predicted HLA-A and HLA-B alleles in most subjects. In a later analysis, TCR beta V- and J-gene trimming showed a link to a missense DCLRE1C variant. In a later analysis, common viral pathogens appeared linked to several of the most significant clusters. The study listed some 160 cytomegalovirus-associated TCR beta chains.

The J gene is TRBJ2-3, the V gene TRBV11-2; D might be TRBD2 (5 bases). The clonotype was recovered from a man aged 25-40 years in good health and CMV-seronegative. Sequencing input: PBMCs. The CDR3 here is CASSLEASITDTQYF. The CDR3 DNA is TGTGCCAGCAGCTTAGAGGCTAGCATTACAGATACGCAGTATTTT. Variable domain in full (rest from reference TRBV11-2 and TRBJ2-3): EAGVAQSPRYKIIEKRQSVAFWCNPISGHATLYWYQQILGQGPKLLIQFQNNGVVDDSQLPKDRFSAERLKGVDSTLKIQPAKLEDSAVYLCASSLEASITDTQYFGPGTRLTVL.